One TCR beta chain is described in this entry. Attachment of unique molecular identifiers was made to individual cDNA molecules. TCRdb called the 5' RACE reads again in MiXCR, with one record for every CDR3 protein. The repertoire holds about 80,000 distinct CDR3 sequences, with 9% to 14% as singletons. The CDR3 consists of 13 residues. Between the trimmed V and J ends, which lost 4 bases and 7 bases, there was a span of 11 bases. Per germline, CDR1 LGHDT and CDR2 YNNKEL (reference sequence). The source of the sample is a study of early T cells in non-severe SARS-CoV-2 infection. Looking at the study overall: Whole-blood bulk RNA, unsorted, was sequenced, and chains were unpaired.

What was sequenced was whole blood. This chain links TRBV3-1 with TRBJ2-1, with D unresolved. The sequence was collected from an adult who was a healthcare worker with PCR-confirmed SARS-CoV-2 infection or an uninfected control (not recorded which). Here the CDR3 reads CASSRRLANEQFF. In DNA form, the CDR3 reads TGTGCCAGCAGCCGACGACTGGCGAATGAGCAGTTCTTC.